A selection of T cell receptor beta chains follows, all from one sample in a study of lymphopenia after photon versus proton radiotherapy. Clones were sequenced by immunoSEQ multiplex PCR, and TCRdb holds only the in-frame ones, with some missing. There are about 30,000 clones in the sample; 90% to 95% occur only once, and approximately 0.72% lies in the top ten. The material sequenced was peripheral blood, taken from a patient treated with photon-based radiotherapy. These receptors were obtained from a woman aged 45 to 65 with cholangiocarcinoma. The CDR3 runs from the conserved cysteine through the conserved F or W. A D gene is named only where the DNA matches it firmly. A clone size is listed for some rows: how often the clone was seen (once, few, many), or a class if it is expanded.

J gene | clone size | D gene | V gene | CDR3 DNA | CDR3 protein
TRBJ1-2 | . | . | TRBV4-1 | TGCGCCAGCAGCCAAGGGACAGCGACGGGCTATGGCTACACCTTC | CASSQGTATGYGYTF
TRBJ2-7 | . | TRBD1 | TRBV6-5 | TGTGCCAGCAGTTTCTCCTACAGGGGTAATGTGCAGTACTTC | CASSFSYRGNVQYF
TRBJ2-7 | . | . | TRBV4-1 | TGCGCCAGCAGCCAAGGGCGAATTACCCTACCCTCCTACGAGCAGTACTTC | CASSQGRITLPSYEQYF
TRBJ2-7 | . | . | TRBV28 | TGTGCCAGCATTTCCGGGGGCCCACCGAACGAGCAGTACTTC | CASISGGPPNEQYF
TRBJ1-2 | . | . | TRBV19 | TGTGCCAGTAGTATGAGCATCACCCGTGGCTACACCTTC | CASSMSITRGYTF
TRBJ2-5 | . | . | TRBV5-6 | TGTGCCAGCAGCTCCAGGGGCCTCCAAGAGACCCAGTACTTC | CASSSRGLQETQYF
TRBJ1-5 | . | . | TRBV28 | TGTGCCAGCAGTTTAGAAGCTCAGCCCCAGCATTTT | CASSLEAQPQHF
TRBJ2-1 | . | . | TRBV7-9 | TGTGCCAGCAGCAAAGGTAGTTTGCGCTCTTATGACGGGCAGTTCTTC | CASSKGSLRSYDGQFF
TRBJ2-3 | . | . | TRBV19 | TGTGCCAGTAGTCTCCGGGGTACCTGGGATACGCAGTATTTT | CASSLRGTWDTQYF
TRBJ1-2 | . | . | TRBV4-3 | TGCGCCAGCAGCCAGGGACCGTATGGCTACACCTTC | CASSQGPYGYTF
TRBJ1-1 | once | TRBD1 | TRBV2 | TGTGCCAGCAAGCAGGGGGCGCACGGCACTGAAGCTTTCTTT | CASKQGAHGTEAFF
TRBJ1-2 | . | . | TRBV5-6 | TGTGCCAGCGGCTCCGGGAGGAACTATGGCTACACCTTC | CASGSGRNYGYTF
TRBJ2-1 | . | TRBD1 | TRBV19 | TGTGCCAGTAGTCCCGGACAGGGCTCCTACAATGAGCAGTTCTTC | CASSPGQGSYNEQFF
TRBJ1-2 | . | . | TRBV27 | TGTGCCAGCAGTCCTACCCCGGGCAGCGCCTATGGCTACACCTTC | CASSPTPGSAYGYTF
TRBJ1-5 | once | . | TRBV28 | TGTGCCAGCATACTAATGGGGGGCGGCAATCAGCCCCAGCATTTT | CASILMGGGNQPQHF
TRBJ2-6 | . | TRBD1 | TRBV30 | TGTGCCTGGAGTGTAGACAGGGTCGGTGCCAACGTCCTGACTTTC | CAWSVDRVGANVLTF
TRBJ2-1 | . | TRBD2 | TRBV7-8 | TGTGCCAGCAGCCCCGGACTAGCGGGGGAGCAGTTCTTC | CASSPGLAGEQFF
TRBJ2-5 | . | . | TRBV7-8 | TGTGCCAGCAGCCCTAGGAGGGGTTCAGGAGAGACCCAGTACTTC | CASSPRRGSGETQYF
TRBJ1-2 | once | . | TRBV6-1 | TGTGCCAGCAGTGAAGCGACAGGACAGTACTATGGCTACACCTTC | CASSEATGQYYGYTF
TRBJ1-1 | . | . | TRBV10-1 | TGCGCCAGCAGGCGGACTCTGAACACTGAAGCTTTCTTT | CASRRTLNTEAFF
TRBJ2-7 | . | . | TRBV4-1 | TGCGCCAGCAGCCAAGGGCTTCAAGGGAGGGAGCAGTACTTC | CASSQGLQGREQYF
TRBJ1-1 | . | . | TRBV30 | TGTGCCCTCCGGGGGCAGGTGGCAAAAGGGCAAGCTTTCTTT | CALRGQVAKGQAFF
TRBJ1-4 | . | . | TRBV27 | TGTGCCAGCAGTTCCCTGCCGACAAGAGGGGAACTGTTTTTT | CASSSLPTRGELFF